Detailed here is one T cell receptor beta chain. What it binds is unknown. Method: immunoSEQ multiplex PCR; TCRdb's copy keeps in-frame clones and lacks some. Of over 2,000,000 clones detected, 93% appear once; the ten largest clones hold approximately 1.6%. The data derive from a study of shared clonotypes between healthy human individuals. Whole-study results and caveats: Estimated richness was generally greater in naive than memory subsets. Some clonotypes were shared by all four sorted-subset donors, while others were not shared. The non-shared ones had lower generation probabilities than the shared ones. Of the naive CD4 clonotypes, around 5% were shared across several donors.

CD45RO negativity and positive selection for CCR7 defined naive CD8 cells, a population that excluded terminally differentiated effector memory CD45RA+ cells. Caucasian adults residing in Nashville, Tennessee made up all the donors. CDR1 is SGHTA and CDR2 is FQGNSA in the germline V gene. The CDR3 is 15 amino acids. The V end lost 2 bases, the J end lost 2 bases, and 12 bases lay between the germline ends. This clonotype was sampled from a young man in good health. Some clones in this sample may be carry-over from other donors' samples. The sample consisted of naive CD8+ T cells from PBMCs. The chain links TRBV7-2 to TRBJ2-5, with a tentative D call TRBD2 (6 bases). The CDR3 DNA follows: TGTGCCAGCAGCTTAATGGGCGGAGGGCAAGAGACCCAGTACTTC. It is translated as CASSLMGGGQETQYF.